This T cell receptor (beta chain) was profiled in a study of T-cell memory formation after mild COVID-19. Regarding the study as a whole: Pre-infection memory already had some responding clones, implying cross-reactive memory joined.

For this clonotype: What it binds is unknown.

TCRdb reprocessed the 5' RACE reads with MiXCR, giving one entry per CDR3 protein. Altogether fewer than 450,000 distinct CDR3 sequences are present, around 24% being singletons, with the ten largest covering 8.8%. The CDR3 totals 15 residues. V trimming: 6 bases; J trimming: 4 bases; junction bases outside the gene matches: 6. The V gene's germline CDR1 is MNHEY and CDR2 SVGAGI. Sequencing was performed on PBMCs or a T cell subset sorted from them (not recorded which). The genes are TRBV6-5 and TRBJ2-2; TRBD2 agrees at 9 bases. This receptor was obtained from an adult woman who had mild COVID-19 (a few samples of this study predate the infection). Cell type and time point are not known. Here the CDR3 DNA reads TGTGCCAGCAGGTGGCGGGGGGGTACCACCGGGGAGCTGTTTTTT. This gives the protein CASRWRGGTTGELFF.